A selection of T cell receptor beta chains follows, all from one sample in a study of neurological immune-mediated disorders. TCRdb re-derived calls from the 5' RACE reads in MiXCR, one entry per CDR3 protein. The sample includes just over 95,000 distinct CDR3 sequences, roughly 4% of them seen just once. Sequencing was performed on PBMCs. The receptor source for this set is a woman between 18 and 29 years old with multiple sclerosis. Each CDR3 is given with its conserved first and last residue. The D gene is left open where the match is weak. Size values are once, few and many counts, or a class for expanded clones, and some rows have none.

J gene,D gene,clone size,V gene,CDR3 protein,CDR3 DNA
TRBJ1-2,NA,NA,TRBV29-1,CSVEKTGLGYGYTF,TGCAGCGTTGAAAAAACGGGATTGGGGTATGGCTACACCTTC
TRBJ2-7,TRBD1,many,TRBV15,CATSRDRGPYEQYF,TGTGCCACCAGCAGAGATAGGGGGCCCTACGAGCAGTACTTC
TRBJ1-3,TRBD1,many,TRBV12-3/TRBV12-4,CASSWTGMAGNTIYF,TGTGCCAGCAGCTGGACAGGGATGGCTGGAAACACCATATATTTT
TRBJ1-2,TRBD1,many,TRBV5-6,CASSLPGQGVRNYGYTF,TGTGCCAGCAGCTTGCCCGGACAGGGGGTCAGGAACTATGGCTACACCTTC
TRBJ1-4,TRBD1,many,TRBV5-1,CASSLGQGASNEKLFF,TGCGCCAGCAGCTTGGGACAGGGCGCGTCTAATGAAAAACTGTTTTTT
TRBJ1-1,TRBD1,many,TRBV24-1,CATSDPRDRDNTEAFF,TGTGCCACCAGTGATCCCCGGGACAGGGATAACACTGAAGCTTTCTTT
TRBJ1-1,TRBD1,many,TRBV18,CASSPNRDRVTEAFF,TGTGCCAGCTCACCCAACCGGGACAGGGTTACTGAAGCTTTCTTT
TRBJ2-6,TRBD1,many,TRBV12-3/TRBV12-4,CASSLNRGSGANVLTF,TGTGCCAGCAGCTTAAACAGGGGAAGTGGGGCCAACGTCCTGACTTTC
TRBJ1-6,NA,many,TRBV6-5,CASSYSIGQGRSPLHF,TGTGCCAGCAGTTACTCGATAGGGCAGGGACGGTCACCCCTCCACTTT
TRBJ2-1,NA,many,TRBV7-2,CASSLAVGGPIDEQFF,TGTGCCAGCAGCTTAGCGGTCGGGGGGCCTATCGATGAGCAGTTCTTC
TRBJ2-3,NA,NA,TRBV5-1,CASSPKRLGGTDTQYF,TGCGCCAGCAGCCCAAAGAGACTCGGGGGCACAGATACGCAGTATTTT
TRBJ2-1,NA,many,TRBV5-1,CASSFRQVYNEQFF,TGCGCCAGCAGCTTTCGACAGGTCTACAATGAGCAGTTCTTC
TRBJ1-2,NA,NA,TRBV12-3/TRBV12-4,CDSSTHGGGYTF,TGTGACAGCAGCACCCACGGGGGTGGCTACACCTTC
TRBJ2-7,NA,NA,TRBV28,CASSLFRANEQYF,TGTGCCAGCAGTTTGTTTAGAGCGAACGAGCAGTACTTC
TRBJ2-3,TRBD2,many,TRBV20-1,CSAPSGGNTDTQYF,TGCAGTGCTCCAAGCGGGGGGAACACAGATACGCAGTATTTT
TRBJ2-7,NA,many,TRBV20-1,CSASSRGWGEQYF,TGCAGTGCTAGTTCCAGGGGCTGGGGGGAGCAGTACTTC
TRBJ2-1,NA,many,TRBV19,CASSIPGSYNEQFF,TGTGCCAGTAGTATTCCGGGAAGTTACAATGAGCAGTTCTTC
TRBJ2-1,NA,many,TRBV9,CASSVILGGDEQFF,TGTGCCAGCAGCGTAATTCTGGGTGGGGATGAGCAGTTCTTC
TRBJ2-7,TRBD2,many,TRBV18,CASSPGTSGEQYF,TGTGCCAGCTCACCCGGGACTAGCGGGGAACAGTACTTC
TRBJ2-1,NA,many,TRBV7-2,CASSRRIGNEQFF,TGTGCCAGCAGCCGACGGATTGGAAATGAGCAGTTCTTC
TRBJ2-1,TRBD2,few,TRBV29-1,CSSIAGGPGNEQFF,TGCAGCTCAATAGCGGGGGGGCCGGGGAATGAGCAGTTCTTC
TRBJ1-5,NA,many,TRBV5-1,CASSLGEGSNQPQHF,TGCGCCAGCAGCTTGGGGGAGGGCAGCAATCAGCCCCAGCATTTT
TRBJ1-1,NA,many,TRBV12-3/TRBV12-4,CASSPQVDTEAFF,TGTGCCAGCAGTCCCCAGGTGGACACTGAAGCTTTCTTT